This T cell receptor (beta chain) was profiled in a study of blood T cells in healthy people across ages. Study-level findings and limits: When set beside aged donors, long-lived donors presented more naive CD4+ cells and higher diversity. Total diversity from one million sequenced T cells was likely underestimated.

With a J-beta primer mix and a sample-barcoded 5' primer, a second PCR ran about 7 to 11 cycles. A single record per CDR3 protein comes from TCRdb applying MiXCR to the 5' RACE reads. The sample contains around 1,500,000 distinct CDR3 sequences, under 30% of which appear only once. As for this clonotype: Its antigen remains unidentified. The junction and the germline gene differ at one end; a read error may be behind it.

CDR3 length: 16 amino acids. Germline V CDR1 and CDR2: SGHVS, FQNEAQ. Each sample had at least 6 million PBMCs isolated. The material sequenced was blood. The clonotype comes from a woman aged 25 to 45 in good health. The J gene is TRBJ2-4, the V gene TRBV7-8, with TRBD1 identical over 12 bases. The better agreement between TRBJ2-7 and the DNA end casts doubt on the J call. The CDR3 DNA sequence: TGTGCCTGCAGCTTACTCGGGGGACAGGGGGCGCGCGAGCAGTACTTC. This translates into CACSLLGGQGAREQYF.